This is a list of T cell receptor beta chains from one sample in a study of blood T cell repertoires in COVID-19. Data came from immunoSEQ multiplex PCR; TCRdb stores just in-frame clones and leaves some out. The sample carries fewer than 65,000 clones, less than 95% recorded once. Input material: peripheral blood. Receptors were obtained from a man aged 50-60 years with acute or convalescent COVID-19. Each CDR3 is given with its conserved first and last residue. Fields, in order: D gene, J gene, V gene, clone size, CDR3 protein, CDR3 DNA. The D gene is left open where the match is weak. Rows give clone size only sometimes, using once, few, many, or a class for an expanded clone.

D: -
J: TRBJ1-4
V: TRBV9
size: -
CDR3: CASSVGGRRTNEKLFF
DNA: TGTGCCAGCAGCGTAGGGGGCCGGCGAACTAATGAAAAACTGTTTTTT

D: -
J: TRBJ2-7
V: TRBV9
size: -
CDR3: CASSARQALSYEQYF
DNA: TGTGCCAGCAGCGCCCGACAGGCTCTCTCCTACGAGCAGTACTTC

D: -
J: TRBJ1-4
V: TRBV4-1
size: -
CDR3: CASSPEGVFRLFF
DNA: TGCGCCAGCAGCCCCGAGGGGGTTTTTAGACTGTTTTTT

D: TRBD2
J: TRBJ2-3
V: TRBV11-2
size: -
CDR3: CASSRRSSGGASTDTQYF
DNA: TGTGCCAGCAGCCGCCGTTCTAGCGGGGGGGCGAGCACAGATACGCAGTATTTT

D: -
J: TRBJ1-2
V: TRBV28
size: -
CDR3: CASSPLLKQGGPYGYTF
DNA: TGTGCCAGCAGTCCGCTCCTTAAACAGGGTGGTCCCTATGGCTACACCTTC

D: TRBD1
J: TRBJ1-5
V: TRBV19
size: once
CDR3: CASNDAGQGVLSNQPQHF
DNA: TGTGCCAGTAACGATGCGGGACAGGGCGTTTTAAGCAATCAGCCCCAGCATTTT

D: TRBD1
J: TRBJ1-2
V: TRBV5-4
size: -
CDR3: CASSAPGQMLAGYTF
DNA: TGTGCCAGCAGCGCGCCGGGACAGATGTTAGCTGGCTACACCTTC

D: TRBD1
J: TRBJ1-5
V: TRBV4-1
size: -
CDR3: CASSQQGSQPQHF
DNA: TGCGCCAGCAGTCAACAGGGGAGTCAGCCCCAGCATTTT

D: -
J: TRBJ1-3
V: TRBV28
size: -
CDR3: CASSQAHSYSGNTIYF
DNA: TGTGCCAGCAGTCAGGCCCACTCTTACTCTGGAAACACCATATATTTT

D: -
J: TRBJ1-5
V: TRBV5-6
size: -
CDR3: CASSLGGPAFNQPQHF
DNA: TGTGCCAGCAGCTTGGGGGGGCCTGCGTTTAATCAGCCCCAGCATTTT

D: -
J: TRBJ2-1
V: TRBV9
size: -
CDR3: CASSVEGGANNEQFF
DNA: TGTGCCAGCAGCGTAGAAGGGGGAGCTAACAATGAGCAGTTCTTC